The 18 T cell receptor beta chains presented below share a single source sample, sequenced in a study of T cells in Graves' hyperthyroidism and ophthalmopathy. Researchers took RNA transcripts and amplified the TCR beta CDR3 regions from them. First-round RT-PCR targeting the TCR CDR3 was performed with the HTBI primer set. TCRdb reprocessed the multiplex PCR reads with MiXCR, giving one entry per CDR3 protein. This repertoire shows approximately 210,000 distinct CDR3 sequences, roughly 17% found once; its top ten account for approximately 46%. Sequenced material: blood. All receptors derive from a man in his fifties or sixties with Graves' hyperthyroidism.

This clonotype came up a few times. This chain connects TRBV6-1 to TRBJ2-3; 8 bases fit TRBD2. The ends lost 2 bases at V and 1 base at J; junction bases unmatched: 2. CDR3 length: 15 residues. The germline gives CDR1 MNHNS, CDR2 SASEGT. CDR3 sequence: CASSETSGGTDTQYF. The CDR3 coding sequence is TGTGCCAGCAGTGAAACTAGCGGAGGCACAGATACGCAGTATTTT.

Only a few counts were recorded for this clonotype. The V call is TRBV4-3, the J call TRBJ2-4, with D perhaps matching TRBD2 (7 bases). This CDR3 has 16 residues. Germline V gives CDR1 LGHNA, CDR2 YSLEER. Trimming shortened V by 3 bases and J by 0 bases, and 12 bases separated the two germline ends. The CDR3 sequence is CASSQGGTLAKNIQYF. Written as DNA, the CDR3 is TGCGCCAGCAGCCAGGGGGGGACACTAGCCAAAAACATTCAGTACTTC.

This clonotype was seen many times. The chain joins TRBV27 to TRBJ1-1; D is undetermined. Trimming pared 5 bases from V and 3 bases from J, leaving 10 bases between. Germline V lookup: CDR1 MNHEY, CDR2 SMNVEV (reference sequence). The CDR3 extends over 13 amino acids. CDR3 residues: CASSPPPHTEAFF. CDR3 nucleotide sequence: TGTGCCAGCAGTCCCCCTCCCCACACTGAAGCTTTCTTT.

This clonotype was recorded many times. This rearrangement joins TRBV7-2 to TRBJ2-5; 12 positions match TRBD1. V lost 5 bases to trimming and J lost 6 bases; unmatched junction nucleotides: 7. The CDR3 extends over 15 amino acids. The germline gives CDR1 SGHTA, CDR2 FQGNSA. The CDR3 coding sequence is TGTGCCAGCAGCGACCGGGACAGGGGGCGAAAGACCCAGTACTTC. Its protein is CASSDRDRGRKTQYF. The full variable domain, completed using reference TRBV7-2 and TRBJ2-5, is GAGVSQSPSNKVTEKGKDVELRCDPISGHTALYWYRQSLGQGLEFLIYFQGNSAPDKSGLPSDRFSAERTGGSVSTLTIQRTQQEDSAVYLCASSDRDRGRKTQYFGPGTRLLVL.

This chain connects TRBV20-1 to TRBJ2-6, with 9 nucleotides matching TRBD1. CDR3 length: 16 amino acids. Germline trimming cut 5 bases from V and 1 base from J; bases unmatched to any gene: 6. Per the germline V gene, CDR1 is DFQATT and CDR2 is SNEGSKA (reference sequence). The CDR3 DNA follows: TGCAGTGCTCACAGGGGGCGCGGGTCTGGGGCCAACGTCCTGACTTTC. Residues: CSAHRGRGSGANVLTF.

The chain joins TRBV7-2 to TRBJ2-7; the match to TRBD2 covers 11 bases. Looked up from germline, CDR1 is SGHTA and CDR2 is FQGNSA. V lost 1 base, J lost 4 bases, and 3 bases stayed unmatched. CDR3 size: 15 residues. The CDR3 loop is CASSLETSGSYEQYF. CDR3 bases: TGTGCCAGCAGCTTAGAAACTAGCGGGAGTTACGAGCAGTACTTC.

This clonotype was picked up a small number of times. V is TRBV4-1 and J is TRBJ1-6; D gene unclear. CDR1 is MGHRA and CDR2 is YSYEKL in the germline V gene. V shed 0 bases and J shed 6 bases, with 12 bases lying between them. The CDR3 covers 16 residues. In DNA, the CDR3 is TGCGCCAGCAGCCAAGATAGGAGACTGACTAATTCACCCCTCCACTTT. Protein: CASSQDRRLTNSPLHF.

This clonotype has at least ten counts. This chain uses TRBV7-2 with TRBJ2-3, with D hard to call. The CDR3 contains 15 residues. Trimming stripped 0 bases from V and 1 base from J, with 8 bases between. Germline CDR1 and CDR2: SGHTA and FQGNSA. The CDR3 coding sequence is TGTGCCAGCAGCTTAGCCGGGCCTGGCACAGATACGCAGTATTTT. Translated: CASSLAGPGTDTQYF.

This clonotype was observed a handful of times. The rearrangement joins TRBV20-1 to TRBJ2-1; 7 nucleotides match TRBD2. This CDR3 spans 15 amino acids. V shed 1 base, J shed 0 bases, and the junction held 3 bases outside the gene matches. Germline V CDR1 and CDR2: DFQATT, SNEGSKA (reference sequence). The CDR3 is CSARGLADSYNEQFF. CDR3 DNA: TGCAGTGCTAGAGGTCTAGCGGACTCCTACAATGAGCAGTTCTTC.

In regard to this clonotype: A much larger clone lies one base from this, so it may be a read error. The chain uses TRBV28 and TRBJ2-2; possibly TRBD1 for D (6 bases). The germline V gene encodes CDR1 MDHEN and CDR2 SYDVKM. The CDR3 is 12 residues long. The CDR3 is CASSGGHGELVF. DNA for the CDR3: TGTGCCAGCTCTGGGGGACACGGGGAGCTGGTTTTT.

Note on this clonotype: A much larger clone is a single base away; this may be a read error. The V gene is TRBV27, the J gene TRBJ1-1; D not certain. This CDR3 has 13 residues. CDR1 is MNHEY, CDR2 SMNVEV, per germline (reference sequence). The chain's CDR3 is CASSFRHGTEALF. The CDR3 DNA follows: TGTGCCAGCAGTTTCCGACATGGCACTGAAGCTTTGTTT.

The gene calls are TRBV3-1 and TRBJ2-5; the D call may be TRBD1 or TRBD2 (5 bases each). Germline CDR1 LGHDT, CDR2 YNNKEL (reference sequence). This CDR3 has 14 residues. The V gene lost 4 bases and the J gene lost 5 bases, with 14 bases spanning the gap. The CDR3 DNA sequence: TGTGCCAGCAGCCCTAGGGACCTCACGGAGACCCAGTACTTC. This translates into CASSPRDLTETQYF.

This sequence joins TRBV5-1 and TRBJ2-7; TRBD1 agrees at 7 bases. J lost 3 bases, V lost 0 bases, and 6 bases had no gene match. The CDR3 spans 15 residues. Germline CDR1 SGHRS, CDR2 YFSETQ. The CDR3 region is CASSLEGGFIYEQYF. The CDR3 region has the DNA TGCGCCAGCAGCTTGGAAGGGGGCTTTATCTACGAGCAGTACTTC.

Concerning this clonotype itself: One base away lies a much larger clone, so this may be a sequencing read error. The CDR3 carries no conserved terminal phenylalanine or tryptophan, so it likely arises from a read error. V usage is TRBV10-3 and J usage is TRBJ1-2; weak D call: TRBD1 (5 bases). CDR1 and CDR2 (germline): ENHRY, SYGVKD. The ends were cut back, 0 bases at V and 3 bases at J, with 17 bases in the middle. This CDR3 has 17 residues. Written as DNA, the CDR3 is TGTGCCATCAGTGAGTCGGGGCGGCCTGCGGACCACTATGGCTACACCATC. Protein sequence: CAISESGRPADHYGYTI.

This clonotype occurred many times. This chain joins TRBV30 and TRBJ1-1; D remains ambiguous. Germline V CDR1 and CDR2: GTSNPN, SVGIG (reference sequence). The V end was cut by 5 bases, the J end by 0 bases, with 10 bases between. This CDR3 comprises 13 residues. CDR3 nucleotide sequence: TGTGCCTGGGGTCAGCTCATGAACACTGAAGCTTTCTTT. Amino acids: CAWGQLMNTEAFF.

This clonotype was observed many times. The chain employs TRBV27 and TRBJ2-1, with D possibly being TRBD1 or TRBD2 (5 bases each). The CDR3 consists of 15 residues. The germline V gene encodes CDR1 MNHEY and CDR2 SMNVEV (reference sequence). V lost 8 bases, J lost 8 bases, and 22 bases lay in between. CDR3 nucleotides: TGTGCCAGCGGATTTACCGGGACCGAAGGCGATGAGCAGTTCTTC. Translating gives CASGFTGTEGDEQFF.

This clonotype was detected many times. The chain employs TRBV6-1 and TRBJ1-1; D gene uncertain. The germline V gene encodes CDR1 MNHNS and CDR2 SASEGT. The CDR3 has 11 residues. Trimming removed 6 bases at V and 5 bases at J, with 7 bases between. The CDR3: CASRWWTEAFF. In DNA, the CDR3 is TGTGCCAGCAGGTGGTGGACTGAAGCTTTCTTT.

This clonotype was observed many times. The genes are TRBV7-2 and TRBJ2-1; TRBD2 aligns across 10 bases. Germline CDR1 reads SGHTA; CDR2 reads FQGNSA. With V trimmed by 1 base and J by 7 bases, 16 bases remained unmatched. CDR3 length: 19 residues. DNA for the CDR3: TGTGCCAGCAGCTTAGAAGCTTGGGCTAGCGGGAGCTGGGGAAATGAGCAGTTCTTC. Translating gives CASSLEAWASGSWGNEQFF.